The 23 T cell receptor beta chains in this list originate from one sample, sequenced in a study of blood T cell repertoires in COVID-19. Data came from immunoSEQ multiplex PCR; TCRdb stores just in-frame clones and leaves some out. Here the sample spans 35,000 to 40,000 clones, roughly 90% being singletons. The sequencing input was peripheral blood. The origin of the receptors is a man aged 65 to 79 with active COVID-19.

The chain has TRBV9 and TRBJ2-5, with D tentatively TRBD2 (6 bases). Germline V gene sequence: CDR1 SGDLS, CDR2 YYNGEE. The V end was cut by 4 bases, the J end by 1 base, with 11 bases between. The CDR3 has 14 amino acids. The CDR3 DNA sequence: TGTGCCAGCAGCCGTAGCGGTTCCCAAGAGACCCAGTACTTC. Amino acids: CASSRSGSQETQYF. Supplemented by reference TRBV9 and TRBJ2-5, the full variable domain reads DSGVTQTPKHLITATGQRVTLRCSPRSGDLSVYWYQQSLDQGLQFLIQYYNGEERAKGNILERFSAQQFPDLHSELNLSSLELGDSALYFCASSRSGSQETQYFGPGTRLLVL.

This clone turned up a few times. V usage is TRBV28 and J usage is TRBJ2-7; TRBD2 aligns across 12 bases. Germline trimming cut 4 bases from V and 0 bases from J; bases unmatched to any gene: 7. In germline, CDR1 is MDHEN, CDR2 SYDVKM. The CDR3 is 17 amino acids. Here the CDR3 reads CASSSPATSGSSYEQYF. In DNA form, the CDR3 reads TGTGCCAGCAGTTCACCTGCGACTAGCGGGAGCTCCTACGAGCAGTACTTC.

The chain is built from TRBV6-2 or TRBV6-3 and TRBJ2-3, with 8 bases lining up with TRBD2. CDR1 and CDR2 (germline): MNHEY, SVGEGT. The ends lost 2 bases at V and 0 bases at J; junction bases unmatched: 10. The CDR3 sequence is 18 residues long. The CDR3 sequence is CASSYNPISGASTDTQYF. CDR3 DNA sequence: TGTGCCAGCAGTTACAACCCAATTAGCGGGGCGAGCACAGATACGCAGTATTTT.

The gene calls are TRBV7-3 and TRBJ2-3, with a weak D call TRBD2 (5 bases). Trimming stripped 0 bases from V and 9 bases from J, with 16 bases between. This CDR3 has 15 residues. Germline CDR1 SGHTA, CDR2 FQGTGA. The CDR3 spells CASSLTPLDGVTQYF. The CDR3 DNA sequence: TGTGCCAGCAGCTTAACCCCCCTAGACGGGGTCACGCAGTATTTT. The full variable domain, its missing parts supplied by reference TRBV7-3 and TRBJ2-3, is GAGVSQTPSNKVTEKGKYVELRCDPISGHTALYWYRQSLGQGPEFLIYFQGTGAADDSGLPNDRFFAVRPEGSVSTLKIQRTERGDSAVYLCASSLTPLDGVTQYFGPGTRLTVL.

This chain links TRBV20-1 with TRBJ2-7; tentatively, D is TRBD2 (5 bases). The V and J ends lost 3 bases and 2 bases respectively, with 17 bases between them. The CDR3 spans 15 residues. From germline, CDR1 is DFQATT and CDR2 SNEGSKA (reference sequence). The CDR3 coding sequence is TGCAGTGCTAGTTTTTATTCATTCGGGGCCTACGAGCAGTACTTC. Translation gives CSASFYSFGAYEQYF.

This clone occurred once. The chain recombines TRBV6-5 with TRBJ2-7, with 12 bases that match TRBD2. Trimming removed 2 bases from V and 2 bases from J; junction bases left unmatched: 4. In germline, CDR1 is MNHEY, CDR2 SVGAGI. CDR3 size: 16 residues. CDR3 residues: CASSYGTSGYTYEQYF. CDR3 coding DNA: TGTGCCAGCAGTTACGGGACTAGCGGGTATACCTACGAGCAGTACTTC.

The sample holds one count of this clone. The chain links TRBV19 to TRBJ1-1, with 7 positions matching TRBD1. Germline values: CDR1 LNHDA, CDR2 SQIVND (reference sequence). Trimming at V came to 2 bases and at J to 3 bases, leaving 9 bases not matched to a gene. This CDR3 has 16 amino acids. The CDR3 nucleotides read TGTGCCAGTAGTATAAAGACAGGGTTAAGATACACTGAAGCTTTCTTT. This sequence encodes CASSIKTGLRYTEAFF.

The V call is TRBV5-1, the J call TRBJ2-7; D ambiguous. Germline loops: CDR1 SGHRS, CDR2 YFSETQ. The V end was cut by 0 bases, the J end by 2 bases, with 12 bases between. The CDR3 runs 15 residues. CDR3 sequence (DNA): TGCGCCAGCAGCTTGGGGTCAGGCTTTACCTACGAGCAGTACTTC. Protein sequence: CASSLGSGFTYEQYF.

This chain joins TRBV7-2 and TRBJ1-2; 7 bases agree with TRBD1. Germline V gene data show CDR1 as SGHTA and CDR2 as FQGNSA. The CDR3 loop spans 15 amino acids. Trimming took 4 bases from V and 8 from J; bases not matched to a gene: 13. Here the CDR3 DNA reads TGTGCCAGCAGCTCCTACAGGGGAGACCCTCAAGGCTACACCTTC. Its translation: CASSSYRGDPQGYTF.

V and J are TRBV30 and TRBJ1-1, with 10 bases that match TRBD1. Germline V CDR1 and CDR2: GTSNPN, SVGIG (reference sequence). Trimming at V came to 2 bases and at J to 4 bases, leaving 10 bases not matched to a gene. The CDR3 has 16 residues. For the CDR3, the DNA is TGTGCCTGGAGTAAACGTCCAGGACAGGGGGGCACTGAAGCTTTCTTT. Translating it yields CAWSKRPGQGGTEAFF.

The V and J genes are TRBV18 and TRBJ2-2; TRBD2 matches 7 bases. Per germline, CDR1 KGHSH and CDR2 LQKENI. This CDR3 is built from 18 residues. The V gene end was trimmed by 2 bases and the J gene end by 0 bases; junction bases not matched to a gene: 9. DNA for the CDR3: TGTGCCAGCTCACCAACGTCCTCCGGGACTACGAACACCGGGGAGCTGTTTTTT. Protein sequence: CASSPTSSGTTNTGELFF.

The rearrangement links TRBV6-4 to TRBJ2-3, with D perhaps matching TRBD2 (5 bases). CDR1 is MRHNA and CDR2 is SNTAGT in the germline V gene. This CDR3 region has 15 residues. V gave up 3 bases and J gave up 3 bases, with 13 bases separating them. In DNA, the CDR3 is TGTGCCAGCAGTGAGGAGCGTGGGAGAACAGATACGCAGTATTTT. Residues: CASSEERGRTDTQYF.

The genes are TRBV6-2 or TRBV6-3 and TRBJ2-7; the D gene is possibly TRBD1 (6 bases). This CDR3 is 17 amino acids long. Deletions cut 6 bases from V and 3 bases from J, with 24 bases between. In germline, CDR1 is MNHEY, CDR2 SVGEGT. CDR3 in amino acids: CASSTGQQGMPVYEQYF. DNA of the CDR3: TGTGCCAGCAGCACGGGCCAACAGGGCATGCCCGTCTACGAGCAGTACTTC.

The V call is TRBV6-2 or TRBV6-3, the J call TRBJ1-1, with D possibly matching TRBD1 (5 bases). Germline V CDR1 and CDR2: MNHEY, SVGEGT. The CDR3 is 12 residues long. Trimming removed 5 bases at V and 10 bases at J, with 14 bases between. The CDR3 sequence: CASSTSRVRAFF. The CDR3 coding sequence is TGTGCCAGCAGTACCTCCAGGGTGCGAGCTTTCTTT.

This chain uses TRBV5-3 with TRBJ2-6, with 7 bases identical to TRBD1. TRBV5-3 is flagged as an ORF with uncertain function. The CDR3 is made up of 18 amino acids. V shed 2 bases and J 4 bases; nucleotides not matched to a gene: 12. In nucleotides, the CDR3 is TGTGCCAGAAGCTTAGGACAGGTCCACAATGTCGGGGCCAACGTCCTGACTTTC. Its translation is CARSLGQVHNVGANVLTF.

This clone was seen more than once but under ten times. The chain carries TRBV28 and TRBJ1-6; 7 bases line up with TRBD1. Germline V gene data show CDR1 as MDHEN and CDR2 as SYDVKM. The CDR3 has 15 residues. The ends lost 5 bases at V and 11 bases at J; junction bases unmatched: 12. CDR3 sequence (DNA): TGTGCCAGCAGTCCCAGCTACAGGGGCGAGCCACCCCTCCACTTT. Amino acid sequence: CASSPSYRGEPPLHF. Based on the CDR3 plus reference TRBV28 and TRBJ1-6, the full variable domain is DVKVTQSSRYLVKRTGEKVFLECVQDMDHENMFWYRQDPGLGLRLIYFSYDVKMKEKGDIPEGYSVSREKKERFSLILESASTNQTSMYLCASSPSYRGEPPLHFGNGTRLTVT.

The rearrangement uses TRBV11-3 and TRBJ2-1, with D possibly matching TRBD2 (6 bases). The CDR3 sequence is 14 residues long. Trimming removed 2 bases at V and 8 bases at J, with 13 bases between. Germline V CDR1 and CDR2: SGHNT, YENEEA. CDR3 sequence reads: CASSLWDSRDEQFF. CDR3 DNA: TGTGCCAGCAGCTTATGGGACTCACGGGATGAGCAGTTCTTC. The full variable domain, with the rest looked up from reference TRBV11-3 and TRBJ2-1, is EAGVVQSPRYKIIEKKQPVAFWCNPISGHNTLYWYLQNLGQGPELLIRYENEEAVDDSQLPKDRFSAERLKGVDSTLKIQPAELGDSAVYLCASSLWDSRDEQFFGPGTRLTVL.

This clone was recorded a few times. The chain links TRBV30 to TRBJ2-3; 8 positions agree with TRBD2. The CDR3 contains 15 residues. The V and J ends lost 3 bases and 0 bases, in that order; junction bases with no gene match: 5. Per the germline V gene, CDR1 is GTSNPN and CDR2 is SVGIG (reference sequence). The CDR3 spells CAWSRTSSSTDTQYF. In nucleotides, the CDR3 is TGTGCCTGGAGCAGGACTAGCAGCAGCACAGATACGCAGTATTTT. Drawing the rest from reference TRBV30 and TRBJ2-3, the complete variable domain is SQTIHQWPATLVQPVGSPLSLECTVEGTSNPNLYWYRQAAGRGLQLLFYSVGIGQISSEVPQNLSASRPQDRQFILSSKKLLLSDSGFYLCAWSRTSSSTDTQYFGPGTRLTVL.

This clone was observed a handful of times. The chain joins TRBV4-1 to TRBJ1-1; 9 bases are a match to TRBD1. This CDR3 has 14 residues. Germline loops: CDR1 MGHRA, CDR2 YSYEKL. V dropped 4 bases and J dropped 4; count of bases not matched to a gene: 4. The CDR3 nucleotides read TGCGCCAGCAGCCCAGGACAGGGGATCACTGAAGCTTTCTTT. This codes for CASSPGQGITEAFF.

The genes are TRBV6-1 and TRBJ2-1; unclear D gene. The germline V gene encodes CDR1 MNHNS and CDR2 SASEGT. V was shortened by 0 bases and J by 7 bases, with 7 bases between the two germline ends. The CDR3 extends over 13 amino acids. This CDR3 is CASSEAVVNEQFF. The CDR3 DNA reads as TGTGCCAGCAGTGAAGCGGTAGTGAATGAGCAGTTCTTC.

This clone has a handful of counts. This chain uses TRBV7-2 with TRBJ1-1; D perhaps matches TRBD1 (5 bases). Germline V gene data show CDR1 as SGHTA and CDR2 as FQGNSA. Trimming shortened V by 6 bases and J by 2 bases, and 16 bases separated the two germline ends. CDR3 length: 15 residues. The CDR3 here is CASRSLGGLNTEAFF. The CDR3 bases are TGTGCCAGCAGGTCCCTCGGGGGACTCAACACTGAAGCTTTCTTT.

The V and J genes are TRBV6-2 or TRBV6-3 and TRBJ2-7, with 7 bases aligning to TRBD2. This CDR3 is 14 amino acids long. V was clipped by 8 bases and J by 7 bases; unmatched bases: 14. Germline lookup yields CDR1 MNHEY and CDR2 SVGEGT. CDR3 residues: CASRPGGSGEEQYF. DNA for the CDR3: TGTGCCAGCCGCCCTGGCGGGAGTGGTGAAGAGCAGTACTTC.

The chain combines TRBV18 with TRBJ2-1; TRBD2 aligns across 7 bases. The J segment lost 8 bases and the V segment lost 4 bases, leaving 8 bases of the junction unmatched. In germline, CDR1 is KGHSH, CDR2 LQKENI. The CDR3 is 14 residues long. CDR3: CASSHPGRAHEQFF. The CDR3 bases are TGTGCCAGCTCACACCCAGGGAGGGCCCATGAGCAGTTCTTC.